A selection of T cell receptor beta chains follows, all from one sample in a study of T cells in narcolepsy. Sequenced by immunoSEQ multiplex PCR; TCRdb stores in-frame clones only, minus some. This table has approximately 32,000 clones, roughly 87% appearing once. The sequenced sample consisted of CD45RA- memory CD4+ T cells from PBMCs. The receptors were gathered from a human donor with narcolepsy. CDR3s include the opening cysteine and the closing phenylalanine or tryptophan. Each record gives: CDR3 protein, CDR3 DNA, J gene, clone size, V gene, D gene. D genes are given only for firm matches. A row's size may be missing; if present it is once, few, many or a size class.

CDR3 protein: CASSVGQGAEKLFF
CDR3 DNA: TGCGCCAGCAGTGTTGGCCAGGGGGCTGAAAAACTGTTTTTT
J gene: TRBJ1-4
clone size: .
V gene: TRBV10-2
D gene: TRBD1

CDR3 protein: CAWTPGDVNEKLFF
CDR3 DNA: TGTGCCTGGACACCGGGGGATGTTAATGAAAAACTGTTTTTT
J gene: TRBJ1-4
clone size: .
V gene: TRBV30
D gene: .

CDR3 protein: CASSPRPSRENTEAFF
CDR3 DNA: TGTGCCAGCTCACCACGGCCGTCTAGGGAAAACACTGAAGCTTTCTTT
J gene: TRBJ1-1
clone size: .
V gene: TRBV18
D gene: .

CDR3 protein: CATSTANYGYTF
CDR3 DNA: TGTGCCACCTCGACGGCTAACTATGGCTACACCTTC
J gene: TRBJ1-2
clone size: .
V gene: TRBV28
D gene: .

CDR3 protein: CAISQYGLGASTDTQYF
CDR3 DNA: TGTGCCATCAGTCAATATGGCCTCGGGGCTAGCACAGATACGCAGTATTTT
J gene: TRBJ2-3
clone size: once
V gene: TRBV10-3
D gene: .

CDR3 protein: CASSSLTGGQPQHF
CDR3 DNA: TGTGCCAGCAGCTCCTTGACCGGAGGTCAGCCCCAGCATTTT
J gene: TRBJ1-5
clone size: .
V gene: TRBV5-5
D gene: .

CDR3 protein: CAWSAPGRPPDTQYF
CDR3 DNA: TGTGCCTGGAGTGCACCGGGCAGACCACCAGATACGCAGTATTTT
J gene: TRBJ2-3
clone size: .
V gene: TRBV30
D gene: .

CDR3 protein: CASSLFDSEVLPLHF
CDR3 DNA: TGTGCCAGCAGTTTATTCGACAGTGAAGTACTACCCCTCCACTTT
J gene: TRBJ1-6
clone size: .
V gene: TRBV7-2
D gene: .

CDR3 protein: CASSEGQGRSPLHF
CDR3 DNA: TGTGCCAGCAGTGAGGGACAGGGCCGCTCACCCCTCCACTTT
J gene: TRBJ1-6
clone size: .
V gene: TRBV6-1
D gene: TRBD1

CDR3 protein: CASIRGRNTIYF
CDR3 DNA: TGTGCCAGTATTCGGGGTCGGAACACCATATATTTT
J gene: TRBJ1-3
clone size: .
V gene: TRBV6-5
D gene: .

CDR3 protein: CASSPPAGEETQYF
CDR3 DNA: TGTGCCAGCTCACCACCGGCGGGAGAAGAGACCCAGTACTTC
J gene: TRBJ2-5
clone size: .
V gene: TRBV18
D gene: TRBD2

CDR3 protein: CASSFKGAGYTEAFF
CDR3 DNA: TGCGCCAGCAGCTTCAAGGGGGCGGGGTACACTGAAGCTTTCTTT
J gene: TRBJ1-1
clone size: .
V gene: TRBV5-1
D gene: TRBD1

CDR3 protein: CANPVDEQFF
CDR3 DNA: TGTGCCAACCCCGTTGATGAGCAGTTCTTC
J gene: TRBJ2-1
clone size: .
V gene: TRBV28
D gene: .

CDR3 protein: CASSQDRLSGTGELFF
CDR3 DNA: TGTGCCAGCAGCCAAGATCGGTTGAGTGGGACCGGGGAGCTGTTTTTT
J gene: TRBJ2-2
clone size: .
V gene: TRBV4-2
D gene: .

CDR3 protein: CASRTSGGAREQYF
CDR3 DNA: TGTGCCAGCAGAACTAGCGGGGGGGCTCGGGAGCAGTACTTC
J gene: TRBJ2-7
clone size: .
V gene: TRBV2
D gene: TRBD2

CDR3 protein: CASSWTTLNTGELFF
CDR3 DNA: TGTGCCAGCAGCTGGACTACCCTGAACACCGGGGAGCTGTTTTTT
J gene: TRBJ2-2
clone size: .
V gene: TRBV7-6
D gene: .

CDR3 protein: CASSSRDSGGTEAFF
CDR3 DNA: TGTGCCAGCTCATCGAGGGATTCTGGGGGCACTGAAGCTTTCTTT
J gene: TRBJ1-1
clone size: .
V gene: TRBV18
D gene: .

CDR3 protein: CATTPPGQGKTQYF
CDR3 DNA: TGTGCCACCACCCCCCCGGGACAGGGAAAGACCCAGTACTTC
J gene: TRBJ2-5
clone size: .
V gene: TRBV28
D gene: TRBD1

CDR3 protein: CASSLFRDTQETQYF
CDR3 DNA: TGTGCCAGCAGCTTGTTCCGGGACACCCAAGAGACCCAGTACTTC
J gene: TRBJ2-5
clone size: .
V gene: TRBV7-2
D gene: .

CDR3 protein: CASSPRRLAGDEQYF
CDR3 DNA: TGTGCCAGCAGCCCGAGACGGCTAGCGGGAGACGAGCAGTACTTC
J gene: TRBJ2-7
clone size: once
V gene: TRBV7-2
D gene: TRBD2

CDR3 protein: CASRERGGSYNEQFF
CDR3 DNA: TGTGCCAGCAGGGAGCGGGGGGGCTCCTACAATGAGCAGTTCTTC
J gene: TRBJ2-1
clone size: .
V gene: TRBV7-3
D gene: TRBD2

CDR3 protein: CASSHQGPNTEAFF
CDR3 DNA: TGTGCCAGTAGTCATCAGGGGCCGAACACTGAAGCTTTCTTT
J gene: TRBJ1-1
clone size: .
V gene: TRBV19
D gene: .

CDR3 protein: CASSPQPEFQGEQFF
CDR3 DNA: TGTGCCAGCAGCCCCCAGCCGGAGTTCCAAGGTGAGCAGTTCTTC
J gene: TRBJ2-1
clone size: .
V gene: TRBV9
D gene: .

CDR3 protein: CASSSGGGRANYGYTF
CDR3 DNA: TGTGCCAGCAGCTCTGGAGGGGGGAGGGCTAACTATGGCTACACCTTC
J gene: TRBJ1-2
clone size: few
V gene: TRBV7-2
D gene: .

CDR3 protein: CASSLAWTRYNEQFF
CDR3 DNA: TGTGCCAGCAGCTTAGCGTGGACACGCTACAATGAGCAGTTCTTC
J gene: TRBJ2-1
clone size: .
V gene: TRBV7-2
D gene: .

CDR3 protein: CASSFNRDPNQPQHF
CDR3 DNA: TGTGCCAGCAGCTTCAACAGGGATCCAAATCAGCCCCAGCATTTT
J gene: TRBJ1-5
clone size: .
V gene: TRBV7-8
D gene: .

CDR3 protein: CASSPEAGREKLFF
CDR3 DNA: TGTGCCAGCAGCCCCGAGGCAGGGCGTGAAAAACTGTTTTTT
J gene: TRBJ1-4
clone size: few
V gene: TRBV7-2
D gene: .

CDR3 protein: CASSQDTRENEQFF
CDR3 DNA: TGCGCCAGCAGCCAAGATACGAGGGAGAATGAGCAGTTCTTC
J gene: TRBJ2-1
clone size: .
V gene: TRBV4-3
D gene: .

CDR3 protein: CASSQARTGDEKLFF
CDR3 DNA: TGCGCCAGCAGCCAAGCACGGACAGGGGATGAAAAACTGTTTTTT
J gene: TRBJ1-4
clone size: .
V gene: TRBV4-3
D gene: TRBD1

CDR3 protein: CASTLGGMRGDEQYF
CDR3 DNA: TGTGCCAGCACCCTAGGGGGGATGAGAGGGGACGAGCAGTACTTC
J gene: TRBJ2-7
clone size: once
V gene: TRBV2
D gene: .

CDR3 protein: CASSLSGNTIYF
CDR3 DNA: TGCGCCAGCAGCTTATCTGGAAACACCATATATTTT
J gene: TRBJ1-3
clone size: .
V gene: TRBV5-1
D gene: .

CDR3 protein: CASSPGTGQVYEQYF
CDR3 DNA: TGTGCCAGCAGCCCCGGGACAGGCCAAGTCTACGAGCAGTACTTC
J gene: TRBJ2-7
clone size: .
V gene: TRBV7-8
D gene: TRBD1

CDR3 protein: CASSEARGTVGTDTQYF
CDR3 DNA: TGTGCCAGCAGTGAAGCGAGGGGGACAGTGGGCACAGATACGCAGTATTTT
J gene: TRBJ2-3
clone size: .
V gene: TRBV2
D gene: TRBD1

CDR3 protein: CASSRGAGSYNEQFF
CDR3 DNA: TGTGCCAGCTCACGGGGGGCAGGGTCGTACAATGAGCAGTTCTTC
J gene: TRBJ2-1
clone size: .
V gene: TRBV18
D gene: .

CDR3 protein: CASSPSLDQNEKLFF
CDR3 DNA: TGTGCCAGCAGCCCGTCTTTGGATCAAAATGAAAAACTGTTTTTT
J gene: TRBJ1-4
clone size: .
V gene: TRBV5-6
D gene: .

CDR3 protein: CASGTSGGPTGELFF
CDR3 DNA: TGTGCCAGCGGGACTAGCGGGGGCCCCACCGGGGAGCTGTTTTTT
J gene: TRBJ2-2
clone size: .
V gene: TRBV28
D gene: TRBD2